This T cell receptor (beta chain) came from a study of T cell changes during pregnancy in multiple sclerosis. J gave up 11 bases and V 5 bases, and 7 bases lay outside the gene matches. The CDR3 contains 13 residues. Per germline, CDR1 SGHTA and CDR2 FQGNSA. The table came from immunoSEQ multiplex PCR; TCRdb's copy has only in-frame clones and leaves some out. The sample shows more than 45,000 clones, approximately 85% of them seen only once. The source material was CD4+ T cells from peripheral blood mononuclear cells, sampled in the second trimester of pregnancy. This TCR derives from a female donor with multiple sclerosis, enrolled in a pregnancy study. The rearrangement links TRBV7-2 to TRBJ1-5; 9 bases match TRBD1. The CDR3 DNA reads as TGTGCCAGCAGCGAGGACAGGGGAAGAGCCCAGCATTTT. Protein: CASSEDRGRAQHF. Full variable domain (outside the CDR3, taken from reference TRBV7-2 and TRBJ1-5): GAGVSQSPSNKVTEKGKDVELRCDPISGHTALYWYRQSLGQGLEFLIYFQGNSAPDKSGLPSDRFSAERTGGSVSTLTIQRTQQEDSAVYLCASSEDRGRAQHFGDGTRLSIL.